This is a list of T cell receptor beta chains from one sample in a study of blood T cell repertoires in COVID-19. Produced via immunoSEQ multiplex PCR; TCRdb's table is partial and in-frame only. The data contain around 190,000 clones, roughly 87% of them seen just once; the ten biggest clones take up about a tenth. Sequencing was performed on PBMCs or T cells enriched from blood (not recorded which). These receptors were obtained from a young man with acute COVID-19. Both conserved end residues are part of each CDR3. Size values are once, few and many counts, or a class for expanded clones, and some rows have none.

v_gene	abundance	j_gene	CDR3aa
TRBV4-2	NA	TRBJ2-5	CASSQITSGKETQYF
TRBV2	NA	TRBJ1-5	CASSRIRDSALRVGNQPQHF
TRBV28	NA	TRBJ1-1	CASSLVAGRTEAFF
TRBV30	NA	TRBJ2-7	CAWSVGHVLTYEQYF
TRBV7-8	NA	TRBJ1-3	CASSPWGVAGNTIYF
TRBV9	NA	TRBJ2-5	CASSVGINDRGQETQYF
TRBV25-1	NA	TRBJ2-2	CASSSEESTGELFF
TRBV4-1	NA	TRBJ2-3	CASSQASGRAVDTQYF
TRBV28	NA	TRBJ1-2	CASSPIHQVGGSLRYTF
TRBV3-1/TRBV3-2	NA	TRBJ2-5	CASDGETQYF
TRBV5-1	NA	TRBJ1-4	CASSSTGEKLFF
TRBV28	NA	TRBJ1-2	CASTLGGGWDYGYTF
TRBV30	NA	TRBJ1-4	CAWSGQSGEKLFF
TRBV2	NA	TRBJ1-1	CASRKDQGAFF
TRBV5-6	NA	TRBJ2-7	CASSPNGNSYEQYF
TRBV28	NA	TRBJ2-1	CASSNRGLAGGSEQFF
TRBV19	NA	TRBJ1-3	CASSPGLLSGNTIYF
TRBV11-1	NA	TRBJ1-6	CASSDPGTYNSPLHF
TRBV18	NA	TRBJ2-1	CASGTPGLNEQFF
TRBV5-1	few	TRBJ1-1	CASSLAGEADTEAFF
TRBV18	NA	TRBJ1-1	CASSPGTAMNTEAFF
TRBV10-2	NA	TRBJ1-3	CASSVQTSGNTIYF
TRBV7-9	NA	TRBJ2-1	CASSQSRYVVDEQFF
TRBV2	once	TRBJ2-7	CASSPGTPSSYEQYF
TRBV19	NA	TRBJ2-1	CASSPDYNEQFF
TRBV5-1	NA	TRBJ1-1	CASSFGTASGGEAFF
TRBV12-3/TRBV12-4	NA	TRBJ1-5	CASSLRSQPQHF
TRBV7-3	NA	TRBJ1-5	CASSFNRVDQPQHF
TRBV7-2	NA	TRBJ2-3	CASSLGLAETSGKAVF
TRBV9	NA	TRBJ2-3	CASSVGEGQGVSDTQYF
TRBV4-1	NA	TRBJ2-7	CASSQGEGSYEQYF
TRBV30	NA	TRBJ2-3	CAWKDRGPIERSTDTQYF
TRBV6-5	few	TRBJ2-7	CASSYSSGSSYEQYF
TRBV6-4	NA	TRBJ2-1	CASSDTSEAHNEQFF
TRBV19	NA	TRBJ1-1	CASSINGRQNTEAFF
TRBV5-1	NA	TRBJ2-7	CASSLAGEKQYF
TRBV13	once	TRBJ1-1	CASSLGGTGGTEAFF
TRBV11-3	NA	TRBJ2-7	CASSLRGLEQYF
TRBV27	NA	TRBJ2-1	CASRRASGSVYEQFF
TRBV7-2	NA	TRBJ2-5	CASSLVASGRRQETQYF